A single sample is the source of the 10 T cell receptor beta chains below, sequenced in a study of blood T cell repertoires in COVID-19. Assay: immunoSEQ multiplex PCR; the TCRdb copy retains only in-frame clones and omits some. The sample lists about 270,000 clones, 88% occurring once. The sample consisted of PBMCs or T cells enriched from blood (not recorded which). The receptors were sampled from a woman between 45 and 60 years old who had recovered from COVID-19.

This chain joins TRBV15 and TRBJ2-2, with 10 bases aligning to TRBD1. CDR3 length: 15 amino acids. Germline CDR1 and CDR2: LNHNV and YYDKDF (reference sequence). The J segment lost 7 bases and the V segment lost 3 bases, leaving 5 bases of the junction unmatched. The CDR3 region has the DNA TGTGCCACCAGCAGGACAGGGGGCAACGGCGGGGAGCTGTTTTTT. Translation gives CATSRTGGNGGELFF.

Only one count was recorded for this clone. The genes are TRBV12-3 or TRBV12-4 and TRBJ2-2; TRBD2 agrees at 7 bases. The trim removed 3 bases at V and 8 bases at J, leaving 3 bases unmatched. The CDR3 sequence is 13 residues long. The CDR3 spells CASSFVGRGELFF. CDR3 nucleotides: TGTGCCAGCAGTTTCGTCGGGAGGGGGGAGCTGTTTTTT.

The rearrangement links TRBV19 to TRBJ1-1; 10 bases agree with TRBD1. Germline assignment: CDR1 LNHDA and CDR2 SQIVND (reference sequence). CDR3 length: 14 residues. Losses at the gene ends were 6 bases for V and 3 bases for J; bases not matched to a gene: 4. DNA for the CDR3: TGTGCCAGTAGAGGGACAGGGGAGTACACTGAAGCTTTCTTT. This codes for CASRGTGEYTEAFF.

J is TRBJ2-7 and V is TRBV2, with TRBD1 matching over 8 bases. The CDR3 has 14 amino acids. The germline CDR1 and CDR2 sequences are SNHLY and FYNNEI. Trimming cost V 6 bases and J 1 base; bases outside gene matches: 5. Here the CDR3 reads CASRDGQGSYEQYF. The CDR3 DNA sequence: TGTGCCAGCAGGGACGGACAGGGTTCCTACGAGCAGTACTTC.

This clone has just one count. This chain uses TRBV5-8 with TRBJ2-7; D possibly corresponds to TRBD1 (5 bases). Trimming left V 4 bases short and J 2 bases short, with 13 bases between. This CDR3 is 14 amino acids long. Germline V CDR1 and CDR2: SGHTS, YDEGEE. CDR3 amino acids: CASSPWGRPYEQYF. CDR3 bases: TGTGCCAGCAGCCCCTGGGGCAGGCCCTACGAGCAGTACTTC.

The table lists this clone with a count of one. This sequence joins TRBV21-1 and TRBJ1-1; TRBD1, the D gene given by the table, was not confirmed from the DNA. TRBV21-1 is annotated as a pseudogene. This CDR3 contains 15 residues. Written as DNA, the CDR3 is TGTGCCAGCAGCAAAGAGGCCAGGGGAAACACTGAAGCTTTCTTT. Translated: CASSKEARGNTEAFF.

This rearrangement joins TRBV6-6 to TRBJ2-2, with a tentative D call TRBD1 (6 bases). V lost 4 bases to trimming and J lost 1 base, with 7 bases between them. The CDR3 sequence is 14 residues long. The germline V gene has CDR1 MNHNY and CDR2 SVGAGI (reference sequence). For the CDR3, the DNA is TGTGCCAGCAGTTTACAGGGGAACACCGGGGAGCTGTTTTTT. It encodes CASSLQGNTGELFF.

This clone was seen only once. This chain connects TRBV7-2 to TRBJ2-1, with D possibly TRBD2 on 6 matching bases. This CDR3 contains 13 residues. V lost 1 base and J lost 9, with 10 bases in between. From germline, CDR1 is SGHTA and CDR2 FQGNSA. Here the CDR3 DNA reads TGTGCCAGCAGCTTAGAGAGGGGAGGTGAGCAGTTCTTC. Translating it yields CASSLERGGEQFF.

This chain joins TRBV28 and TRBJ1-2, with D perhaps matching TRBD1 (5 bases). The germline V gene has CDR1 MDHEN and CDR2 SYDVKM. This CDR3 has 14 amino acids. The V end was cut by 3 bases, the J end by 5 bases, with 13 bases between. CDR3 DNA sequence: TGTGCCAGCAGTTTTTCTGGGGGGATTTATGGCTACACCTTC. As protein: CASSFSGGIYGYTF.

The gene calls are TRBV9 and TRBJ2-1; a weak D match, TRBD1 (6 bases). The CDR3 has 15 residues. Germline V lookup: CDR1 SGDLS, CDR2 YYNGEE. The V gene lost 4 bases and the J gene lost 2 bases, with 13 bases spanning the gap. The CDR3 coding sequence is TGTGCCAGCAGCTTAGACAGGTGGGCCTACAATGAGCAGTTCTTC. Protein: CASSLDRWAYNEQFF. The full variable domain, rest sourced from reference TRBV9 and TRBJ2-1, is DSGVTQTPKHLITATGQRVTLRCSPRSGDLSVYWYQQSLDQGLQFLIQYYNGEERAKGNILERFSAQQFPDLHSELNLSSLELGDSALYFCASSLDRWAYNEQFFGPGTRLTVL.